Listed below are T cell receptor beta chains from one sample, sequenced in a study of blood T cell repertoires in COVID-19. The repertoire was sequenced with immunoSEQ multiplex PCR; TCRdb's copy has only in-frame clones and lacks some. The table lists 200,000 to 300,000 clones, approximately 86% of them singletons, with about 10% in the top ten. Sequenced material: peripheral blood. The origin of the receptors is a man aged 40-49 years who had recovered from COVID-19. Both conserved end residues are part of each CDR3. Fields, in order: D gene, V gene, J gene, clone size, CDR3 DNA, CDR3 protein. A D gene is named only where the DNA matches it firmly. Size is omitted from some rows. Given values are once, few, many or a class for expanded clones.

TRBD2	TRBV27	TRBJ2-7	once	TGTGCCAGCTCGGCGGGGGGGCCTAGACGACTCTACGAGCAGTACTTC	CASSAGGPRRLYEQYF
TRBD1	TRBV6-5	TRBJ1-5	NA	TGTGCCGGCGGGACAGGCAATCGTAACAATCAGCCCCAGCATTTT	CAGGTGNRNNQPQHF
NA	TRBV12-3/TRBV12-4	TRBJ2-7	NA	TGTGCCAGCAGCAGACTACGCCGATCCGAGCAGTACTTC	CASSRLRRSEQYF
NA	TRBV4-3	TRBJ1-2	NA	TGCGCCAGCAGCCAAGACTTGTCGGGGGAAGGCTACACCTTC	CASSQDLSGEGYTF
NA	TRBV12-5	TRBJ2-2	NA	TGTGCTAGTGGTTTGCCCCAAACTAAGAACACCGGGGAGCTGTTTTTT	CASGLPQTKNTGELFF
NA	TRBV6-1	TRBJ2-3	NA	TGTGCCAGCAGTGAGCAGGTGCAGTATTTT	CASSEQVQYF
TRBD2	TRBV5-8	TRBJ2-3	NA	TGTGCCAGCAGCTTGGATGTGGGAGGGCCCACAGATACGCAGTATTTT	CASSLDVGGPTDTQYF
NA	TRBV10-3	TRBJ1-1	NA	TGTGCCCTCAAGACAGGCCGGAACACTGAAGCTTTCTTT	CALKTGRNTEAFF
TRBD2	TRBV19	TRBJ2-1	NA	TGTGCCAGTAGTATAGATCTGGCTAGCGGTCTATACAATGAGCAGTTCTTC	CASSIDLASGLYNEQFF
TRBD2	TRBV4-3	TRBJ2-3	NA	TGCGCCAGCAGCCAGGGACTAGCGGCTCTAGATACGCAGTATTTT	CASSQGLAALDTQYF
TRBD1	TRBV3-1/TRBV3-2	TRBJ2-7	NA	TGTGCCAGCAGCCAAGGGACAGGCGTCGAGCAGTACTTC	CASSQGTGVEQYF
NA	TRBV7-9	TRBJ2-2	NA	TGTGCCAGCAGCTTGGCCGACAGTGCATACGGGGAGCTGTTTTTT	CASSLADSAYGELFF
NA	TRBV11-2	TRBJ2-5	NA	TGTGCCAGCAGGGCGGGGGCGGAGACCCAGTACTTC	CASRAGAETQYF
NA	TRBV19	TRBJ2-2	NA	TGTGCCAGTAGACCCGGTGGGGCACCAGGCACCGGGGAGCTGTTTTTT	CASRPGGAPGTGELFF
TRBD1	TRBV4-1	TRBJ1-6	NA	TGCGCCAGCAGCCAGGGACAGGGCCATAATTCACCCCTCCACTTT	CASSQGQGHNSPLHF
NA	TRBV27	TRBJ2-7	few	TGTGCCAGCAGCCGAGGGGGTAACGAGCAGTACTTC	CASSRGGNEQYF
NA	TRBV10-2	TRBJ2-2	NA	TGCGCCAGCAGTGAGCGGGGATGGGGGCTGTTTTTT	CASSERGWGLFF
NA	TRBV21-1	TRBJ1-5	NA	TGTGCCAGCAGCCATCACCAGGGGAATCAGCCCCAGCATTTT	CASSHHQGNQPQHF
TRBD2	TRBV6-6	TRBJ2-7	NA	TGTGCCAGCACCTCCCTAGCGGGAGGGCTTCCCTACGAGCAGTACTTC	CASTSLAGGLPYEQYF
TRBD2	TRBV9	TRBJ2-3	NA	TGTGCCAGCAGCGCAACTAGCGGACTCACCTCTCCTACGCAGTATTTT	CASSATSGLTSPTQYF
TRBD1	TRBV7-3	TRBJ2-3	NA	TGTGCCAGCAGCTTAATTGGCGGGACAGGGGCAGATACGCAGTATTTT	CASSLIGGTGADTQYF
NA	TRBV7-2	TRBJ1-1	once	TGTGCCAGCAACCAGCTCGGGGGGCCTTACACTGAAGCTTTCTTT	CASNQLGGPYTEAFF
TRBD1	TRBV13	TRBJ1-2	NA	TGTGCCAGCAGCGTACACGCCGGGACAGGGTCTGTCTACACCTTC	CASSVHAGTGSVYTF
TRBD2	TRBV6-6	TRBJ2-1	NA	TGTGCCAGCAGTTACGTCCCTAGCGGGAGGGATGAGCAGTTCTTC	CASSYVPSGRDEQFF
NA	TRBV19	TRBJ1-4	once	TGTGCCAGTAGTTTCCGCAGGGTCAGTGAAAAACTGTTTTTT	CASSFRRVSEKLFF
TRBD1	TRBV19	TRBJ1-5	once	TGTGCCAGTAGTACACAGGGGTACAATCAGCCCCAGCATTTT	CASSTQGYNQPQHF
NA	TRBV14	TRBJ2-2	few	TGTGCCAGCAGCCAAGCGGCACAGTACACCGGGGAGCTGTTTTTT	CASSQAAQYTGELFF
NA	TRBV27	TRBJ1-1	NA	TGTGCCAGCAGTCTAAACAGGTATGGCGATGAAGCTTTCTTT	CASSLNRYGDEAFF
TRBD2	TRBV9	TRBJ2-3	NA	TGTGCCAGCAGCGTAGAATACAGCGGGGGCCGGGTAGATACGCAGTATTTT	CASSVEYSGGRVDTQYF
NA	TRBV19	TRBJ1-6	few	TGTGCCAGTAGTGGCAGGGGTGGGTCCTATAATTCACCCCTCCACTTT	CASSGRGGSYNSPLHF
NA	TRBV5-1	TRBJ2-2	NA	TGCGCCAGCAGCTTGACGGAGGGGAACACCGGGGAGCTGTTTTTT	CASSLTEGNTGELFF